Listed here are 3 T cell receptor beta chains from one sample, sequenced in a study of technical replicates of blood from a handful of donors. Repertoires were generated with immunoSEQ multiplex PCR, while TCRdb's copy carries only in-frame clones and drops some. The top ten clones hold around 0.35% of a sample with around 97,000 clones, about 95% of them seen once. Sequencing was done on a sample of T cells isolated from PBMCs. The receptors here all came from a human donor in good health.

V and J are TRBV7-9 and TRBJ2-7; maybe TRBD2 (5 bases). Germline V gene data show CDR1 as SEHNR and CDR2 as FQNEAQ (reference sequence). This CDR3 has 14 residues. Trimming took off 6 bases at V and 2 bases at J, with 14 bases between the two ends. DNA of the CDR3: TGTGCCAGCAGGGCCGACTATTCCCCCTACGAGCAGTACTTC. This translates into CASRADYSPYEQYF.

This chain joins TRBV10-3 and TRBJ2-3; D remains ambiguous. The V gene's germline CDR1 is ENHRY and CDR2 SYGVKD. Trimming cost V 0 bases and J 14 bases, with 12 bases left between them. This CDR3 comprises 12 residues. The CDR3 protein is CAISESSRSRYF. The CDR3 region has the DNA TGTGCCATCAGTGAGTCTAGCCGGTCCCGGTATTTT.

This chain uses TRBV5-6 with TRBJ1-2, with unresolved D. The V end was cut by 4 bases, the J end by 6 bases, with 7 bases between. Per the germline V gene, CDR1 is SGHDT and CDR2 is YYEEEE. CDR3 size: 11 residues. The DNA of the CDR3 is TGTGCCAGCAGCACGAGGAATGGCTACACCTTC. Its translation is CASSTRNGYTF.